The rows below give T cell receptor beta chains drawn from one sample of a study of shared clonotypes between healthy human individuals. Libraries were prepared by immunoSEQ multiplex PCR; TCRdb keeps only in-frame clonotypes and omits some of them. The sample lists around 2.1 million clones, under 95% occurring once. Sequenced sample: naive CD8+ T cells from PBMCs. The source of these receptors is a man younger than 30 in good health. Some clones in this sample may be carry-over from other donors' samples. CDR3s include the opening cysteine and the closing phenylalanine or tryptophan. A D gene is named only where the DNA matches it firmly. Clone size is not always given. Where it is, it says once, few, many or a class for expanded clones.

J gene | V gene | clone size | D gene | CDR3 DNA | CDR3 protein
TRBJ2-1 | TRBV28 | - | - | TGTGCCAGCAGGCTCAGTGGAAGGGCGGTGGATGAGCAGTTCTTC | CASRLSGRAVDEQFF
TRBJ2-5 | TRBV29-1 | - | - | TGCAGCGTTGAGATCGCAGGGAAAGAGACCCAGTACTTC | CSVEIAGKETQYF
TRBJ1-1 | TRBV12-2 | - | - | TGTGCAAGTCGCCCGAGGATATGGTACACTGAAGCTTTCTTT | CASRPRIWYTEAFF
TRBJ2-1 | TRBV6-6 | - | TRBD1 | TGTGCCAGCAGTTACACGACGGACAGGGTCGGCAATGAGCAGTTCTTC | CASSYTTDRVGNEQFF
TRBJ2-3 | TRBV27 | - | - | TGTGCCAGCAGTTCCCTTTCCACAGATACGCAGTATTTT | CASSSLSTDTQYF
TRBJ1-3 | TRBV11-2 | - | TRBD1 | TGTGCCAGCAGCTGGACAGGATTTTCGGAAGGAAACACCATATATTTT | CASSWTGFSEGNTIYF
TRBJ2-7 | TRBV27 | - | TRBD1 | TGTGCCAGCAGTTTTGCGGGACAGGGAAACGAGCAGTACTTC | CASSFAGQGNEQYF
TRBJ2-5 | TRBV9 | - | - | TGTGCCAGCAGCGAGGGCGGTACAGAGACCCAGTACTTC | CASSEGGTETQYF
TRBJ1-2 | TRBV5-6 | - | TRBD1 | TGTGCCAGCAGCCGTTTACAGGGGGCGAAAGGGGACTATGGCTACACCTTC | CASSRLQGAKGDYGYTF
TRBJ2-3 | TRBV4-2 | - | TRBD2 | TGTGCCAGCAGCCAACTAGCGGGAGAGTCAGATACGCAGTATTTT | CASSQLAGESDTQYF
TRBJ2-7 | TRBV6-1 | - | - | TGTGCCAGCAGTGAATTCAGAGTATTCGCCTACGAGCAGTACTTC | CASSEFRVFAYEQYF
TRBJ2-5 | TRBV5-4 | - | - | TGTGCCAGCAGCTCCAGGGGGCGGGGGACAGAAGAGACCCAGTACTTC | CASSSRGRGTEETQYF
TRBJ2-7 | TRBV30 | - | TRBD1 | TGTGCCTGGATGGGAATTGGGACAGGGGGTGGGTACGAGCAGTACTTC | CAWMGIGTGGGYEQYF
TRBJ2-3 | TRBV11-2 | - | TRBD1 | TGTGCCAGCAGCTTCGGGACAGGGATGTCAGATACGCAGTATTTT | CASSFGTGMSDTQYF
TRBJ2-7 | TRBV7-8 | - | TRBD2 | TGTGCCAGCAGCCCAATCAGACTAGCGGGGTTCTACGAGCAGTACTTC | CASSPIRLAGFYEQYF
TRBJ1-5 | TRBV30 | - | TRBD1 | TGTGCCTGGAGCTTGGGACAGGGCGGATTGGATCAGCCCCAGCATTTT | CAWSLGQGGLDQPQHF
TRBJ2-6 | TRBV6-1 | - | - | TGTGCCAGCAGTGAAGCGGGTAACGGGTGGGCCAACGTCCTGACTTTC | CASSEAGNGWANVLTF
TRBJ2-7 | TRBV6-6 | - | - | TGTGCCAGCAGTTACTTCCACGAGCAGTACTTC | CASSYFHEQYF
TRBJ2-5 | TRBV4-1 | - | TRBD2 | TGCGCCAGCAGCCTTCCCGGGACTAGCGGGAAAGAGACCCAGTACTTC | CASSLPGTSGKETQYF
TRBJ1-5 | TRBV28 | few | - | TGTGCCAGCAGTTTACCCAATCAGCCCCAGCATTTT | CASSLPNQPQHF
TRBJ2-7 | TRBV5-6 | - | - | TGTGCCAGCAGCCCCCTTGGAGCCGAGCAGTACTTC | CASSPLGAEQYF
TRBJ2-1 | TRBV11-2 | - | - | TGTGCCAGCAGCTTAATACAGAGCTCCTACAATGAGCAGTTCTTC | CASSLIQSSYNEQFF
TRBJ2-5 | TRBV7-9 | - | - | TGTGCCAGCAGCTTGCCCCCTGATGAGACCCAGTACTTC | CASSLPPDETQYF
TRBJ2-7 | TRBV2 | once | - | TGTGCCAGCAGTTCCAGGGGCGTGTACGAGCAGTACTTC | CASSSRGVYEQYF
TRBJ2-1 | TRBV7-9 | once | TRBD2 | TGTGCCAGCAGCGAACGACTAGCCCCCGCCGTCAATGAGCAGTTCTTC | CASSERLAPAVNEQFF
TRBJ2-1 | TRBV5-1 | - | - | TGCGCCAGCAGCTTGGTCGGGACCACGACCGGGACTCCAGTTTTGAATGAGCAGTTCTTC | CASSLVGTTTGTPVLNEQFF
TRBJ1-4 | TRBV19 | - | - | TGTGCCAGTAGTATCGGCAGGGGAACTAATGAAAAACTGTTTTTT | CASSIGRGTNEKLFF
TRBJ1-2 | TRBV15 | - | - | TGTGCCACCAGCAGGACAGGAGATAACTATGGCTACACCTTC | CATSRTGDNYGYTF
TRBJ1-3 | TRBV19 | - | - | TGTGCCAGTAGTATAGACGCGGCCTCGGCTGGAAACACCATATATTTT | CASSIDAASAGNTIYF
TRBJ2-3 | TRBV9 | - | - | TGTGCCAGCAGCGTTGGCGGAGCCTATACGCAGTATTTT | CASSVGGAYTQYF
TRBJ2-7 | TRBV6-1 | - | - | TGTGCCAGCAGTGAATTGGCCGGGAGACCCTACGAGCAGTACTTC | CASSELAGRPYEQYF
TRBJ2-7 | TRBV6-5 | once | - | TGTGCCAGCAGTTCCATGCAGGGTTCCGACGAGCAGTACTTC | CASSSMQGSDEQYF
TRBJ1-3 | TRBV7-9 | - | TRBD1 | TGTGCCAGCAGCGATCGGGACAGAGGAAACACCATATATTTT | CASSDRDRGNTIYF
TRBJ2-5 | TRBV6-5 | - | - | TGTGCCAGCAGCCTATATGAGCAAGAGACCCAGTACTTC | CASSLYEQETQYF
TRBJ2-1 | TRBV19 | - | - | TGTGCCAGCGTTGGTGGGGTGACTTACAATGAGCAGTTCTTC | CASVGGVTYNEQFF
TRBJ2-3 | TRBV27 | - | TRBD2 | TGTGCCAGCAGTTTATTGGGGACTAGCGGGAGCACAGATACGCAGTATTTT | CASSLLGTSGSTDTQYF
TRBJ2-3 | TRBV5-1 | - | TRBD2 | TGCGCCAGCAGCTTGGGGACTAGCGGGAGAGATACGCAGTATTTT | CASSLGTSGRDTQYF
TRBJ2-7 | TRBV27 | - | - | TGTGCCAGCAGTTTAAGCAGCGGTAAGGCCTACGAGCAGTACTTC | CASSLSSGKAYEQYF
TRBJ2-3 | TRBV11-2 | - | - | TGTGCCAGCAGCTTAGCGGTCCGTAGCACAGATACGCAGTATTTT | CASSLAVRSTDTQYF
TRBJ2-2 | TRBV7-9 | - | - | TGTGCCAGCAGCTTGCCTGACAATACCGGGGAGCTGTTTTTT | CASSLPDNTGELFF
TRBJ2-7 | TRBV27 | - | TRBD2 | TGTGCCAGCAGTGGCACCGGGACTAGCGGGAGATTACACGAGCAGTACTTC | CASSGTGTSGRLHEQYF
TRBJ1-5 | TRBV5-5 | - | - | TGTGCCAGCAGCCTTGTTGGCCAGACTAGCAATCAGCCCCAGCATTTT | CASSLVGQTSNQPQHF
TRBJ2-1 | TRBV7-8 | - | TRBD2 | TGTGCCAGCAGCCCGGACGGGGGGCTAGCGGGAGATGAGCAGTTCTTC | CASSPDGGLAGDEQFF
TRBJ2-1 | TRBV13 | - | - | TGTGCCAGCAGCTTTAGCGGATTCAATGAGCAGTTCTTC | CASSFSGFNEQFF
TRBJ2-7 | TRBV6-5 | - | TRBD2 | TGTGCCAGCGGTAGTAGCGGGAGTTGGGAGCAGTACTTC | CASGSSGSWEQYF
TRBJ1-2 | TRBV5-4 | - | - | TGTGCCAGCTGTAGGGAAAGCTATGGCTACACCTTC | CASCRESYGYTF
TRBJ2-7 | TRBV5-6 | - | - | TGTGCCAGCAGCGGGGACCGGGACTGGAGCTCCTACGAGCAGTACTTC | CASSGDRDWSSYEQYF
TRBJ2-3 | TRBV4-3 | once | - | TGCGCCAGCAGCCAAGTCCTCTCTAGCACAGATACGCAGTATTTT | CASSQVLSSTDTQYF
TRBJ1-4 | TRBV5-5 | - | - | TGTGCCAGCAGCTTGGAGCCTTCAGCAACTAATGAAAAACTGTTTTTT | CASSLEPSATNEKLFF
TRBJ1-4 | TRBV18 | - | TRBD1 | TGTGCCAGCTCACCCGACAGGGGCCGTAATGAAAAACTGTTTTTT | CASSPDRGRNEKLFF
TRBJ2-7 | TRBV5-1 | once | - | TGCGCCAGCAGCTTAGGACCCCCGGGGGACGAGCAGTACTTC | CASSLGPPGDEQYF
TRBJ1-5 | TRBV19 | - | - | TGTGCCAGTAGTATGGCCGACAGCTATAGCAATCAGCCCCAGCATTTT | CASSMADSYSNQPQHF
TRBJ2-2 | TRBV7-6 | - | - | TGTGCCAGCAGCCCGACGGATGCCGGGAAGGGCGGGGAGCTGTTTTTT | CASSPTDAGKGGELFF
TRBJ1-5 | TRBV2 | - | TRBD1 | TGTGCCAGCGGTGACAGGGGGAATAGCAATCAGCCCCAGCATTTT | CASGDRGNSNQPQHF
TRBJ1-2 | TRBV5-4 | - | - | TGTGCCAGCAGCCCGACCGTGGGTAAAGGCTACACCTTC | CASSPTVGKGYTF
TRBJ2-3 | TRBV29-1 | - | - | TGCAGCGTTGAATCAGGGTCGGCAGATACGCAGTATTTT | CSVESGSADTQYF
TRBJ2-1 | TRBV28 | once | - | TGTGCCAGCACCCAAGACCGTAGCTCCTACAATGAGCAGTTCTTC | CASTQDRSSYNEQFF
TRBJ2-3 | TRBV13 | - | - | TGTGCCAGCAGCTTAGGCCGAGGAGATACGCAGTATTTT | CASSLGRGDTQYF
TRBJ2-7 | TRBV5-6 | - | - | TGTGCCAGCAGGCAGGGTTGGTCTGACGAGCAGTACTTC | CASRQGWSDEQYF